This T cell receptor (beta chain) was obtained from a study of cytomegalovirus exposure and HLA in healthy donors. Whole-study results and caveats: A later analysis found that most CMV-associated TCR beta chains appeared HLA-restricted. Some public TCRs appeared in many individuals, while most sequences were rare. Sequencing likely generated an artifact that appeared as a cluster of highly shared sequence variants.

CDR3 length: 15 residues. V dropped 0 bases and J dropped 6 bases, with 11 bases sitting between them. Looked up from germline, CDR1 is MNHEY and CDR2 is SVGAGI. Remarks on this clone: Its antigen is unknown.

PCR involved 60 Vbeta and 13 Jbeta primers. TCRdb's table, derived via immunoSEQ multiplex PCR, lists solely in-frame clones and lacks some. The profile covers more than 150,000 clones, with roughly 87% appearing a single time and less than 0.3% taken by the ten largest. The chain carries TRBV6-5 and TRBJ1-4; D ambiguous. Sequenced sample: PBMCs. The source is a girl under three years old in good health and CMV-seronegative. CDR3 protein: CASSYSGQAYEKLFF. The CDR3 nucleotides are TGTGCCAGCAGTTACTCGGGTCAGGCTTATGAAAAACTGTTTTTT.